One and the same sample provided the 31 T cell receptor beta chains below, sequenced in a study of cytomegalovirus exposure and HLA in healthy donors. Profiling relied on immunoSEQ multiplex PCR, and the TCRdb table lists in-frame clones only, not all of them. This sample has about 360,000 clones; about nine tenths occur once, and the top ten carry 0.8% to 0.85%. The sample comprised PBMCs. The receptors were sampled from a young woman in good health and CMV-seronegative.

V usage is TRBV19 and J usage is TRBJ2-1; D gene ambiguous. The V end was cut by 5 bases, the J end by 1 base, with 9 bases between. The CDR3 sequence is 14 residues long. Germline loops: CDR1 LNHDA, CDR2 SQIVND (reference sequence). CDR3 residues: CASSFRVSYNEQFF. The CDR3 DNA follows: TGTGCCAGTAGTTTCCGGGTTTCCTACAATGAGCAGTTCTTC.

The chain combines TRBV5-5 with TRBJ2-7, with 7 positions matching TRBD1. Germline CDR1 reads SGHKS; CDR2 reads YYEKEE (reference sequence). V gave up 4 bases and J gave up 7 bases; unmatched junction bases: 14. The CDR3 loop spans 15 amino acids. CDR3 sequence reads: CASSALQGKAREQYF. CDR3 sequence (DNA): TGTGCCAGCAGCGCCCTACAGGGGAAGGCGCGGGAGCAGTACTTC.

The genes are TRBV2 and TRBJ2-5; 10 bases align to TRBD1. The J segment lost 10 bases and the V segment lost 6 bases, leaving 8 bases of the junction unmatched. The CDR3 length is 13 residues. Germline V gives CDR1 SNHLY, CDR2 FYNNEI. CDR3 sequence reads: CASRVGTGDRQYF. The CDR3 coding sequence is TGTGCCAGCAGGGTCGGGACAGGGGATCGCCAGTACTTC.

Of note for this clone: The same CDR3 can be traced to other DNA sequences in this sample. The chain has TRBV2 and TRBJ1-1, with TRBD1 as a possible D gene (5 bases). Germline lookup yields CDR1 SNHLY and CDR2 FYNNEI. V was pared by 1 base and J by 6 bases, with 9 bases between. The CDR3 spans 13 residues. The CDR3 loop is CASSEVRGPEAFF. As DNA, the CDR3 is TGTGCCAGCAGTGAAGTTAGGGGTCCTGAAGCTTTCTTT.

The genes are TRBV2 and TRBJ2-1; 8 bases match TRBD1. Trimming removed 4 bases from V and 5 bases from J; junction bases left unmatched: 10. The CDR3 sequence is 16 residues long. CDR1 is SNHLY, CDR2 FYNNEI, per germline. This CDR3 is CASSVRTGLDDNEQFF. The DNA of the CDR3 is TGTGCCAGCAGTGTCCGGACAGGGCTTGACGACAATGAGCAGTTCTTC. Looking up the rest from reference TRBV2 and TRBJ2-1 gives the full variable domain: EPEVTQTPSHQVTQMGQEVILRCVPISNHLYFYWYRQILGQKVEFLVSFYNNEISEKSEIFDDQFSVERPDGSNFTLKIRSTKLEDSAMYFCASSVRTGLDDNEQFFGPGTRLTVL.

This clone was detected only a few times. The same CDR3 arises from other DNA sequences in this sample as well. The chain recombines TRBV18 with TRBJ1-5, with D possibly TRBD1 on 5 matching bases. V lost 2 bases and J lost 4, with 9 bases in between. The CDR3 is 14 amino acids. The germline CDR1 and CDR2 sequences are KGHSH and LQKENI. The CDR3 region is CASSPSGVNQPQHF. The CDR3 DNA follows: TGTGCCAGCTCACCATCGGGGGTTAATCAGCCCCAGCATTTT.

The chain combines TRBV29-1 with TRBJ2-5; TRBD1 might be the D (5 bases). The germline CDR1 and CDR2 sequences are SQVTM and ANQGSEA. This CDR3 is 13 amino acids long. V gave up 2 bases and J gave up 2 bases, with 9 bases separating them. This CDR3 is CSVERAGQETQYF. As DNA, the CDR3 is TGCAGCGTTGAACGGGCAGGGCAAGAGACCCAGTACTTC.

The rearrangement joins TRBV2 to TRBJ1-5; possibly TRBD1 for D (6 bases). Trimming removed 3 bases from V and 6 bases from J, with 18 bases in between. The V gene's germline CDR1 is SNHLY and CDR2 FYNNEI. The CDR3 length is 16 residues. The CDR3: CASSEGTGYNRQPQHF. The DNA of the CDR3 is TGTGCCAGCAGTGAGGGTACAGGGTATAATCGTCAGCCCCAGCATTTT. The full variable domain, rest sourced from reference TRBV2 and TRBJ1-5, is EPEVTQTPSHQVTQMGQEVILRCVPISNHLYFYWYRQILGQKVEFLVSFYNNEISEKSEIFDDQFSVERPDGSNFTLKIRSTKLEDSAMYFCASSEGTGYNRQPQHFGDGTRLSIL.

CDR3 in DNA: TGTGCCAGCAACTCGGGGGGGCGGACAGATACGCAGTATTTT. Protein product: CASNSGGRTDTQYF. The J gene is TRBJ2-3, the V gene TRBV28; 8 nucleotides match TRBD2. The CDR3 totals 14 residues. V gave up 7 bases and J gave up 3 bases; unmatched junction bases: 6. Germline V gene lookup returns CDR1 MDHEN and CDR2 SYDVKM.

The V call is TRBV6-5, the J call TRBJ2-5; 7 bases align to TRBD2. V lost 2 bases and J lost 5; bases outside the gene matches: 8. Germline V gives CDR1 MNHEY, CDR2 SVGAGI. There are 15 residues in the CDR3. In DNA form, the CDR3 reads TGTGCCAGCAGTTACAGTCGGACTAGTGGCGAGACCCAGTACTTC. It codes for CASSYSRTSGETQYF.

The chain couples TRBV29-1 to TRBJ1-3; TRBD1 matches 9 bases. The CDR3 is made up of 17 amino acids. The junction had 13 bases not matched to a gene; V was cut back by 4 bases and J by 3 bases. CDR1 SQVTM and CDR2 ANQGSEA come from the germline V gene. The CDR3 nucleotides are TGCAGCGTTGTGGGGACAGGGAATTGGCGTGATGGAAACACCATATATTTT. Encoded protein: CSVVGTGNWRDGNTIYF.

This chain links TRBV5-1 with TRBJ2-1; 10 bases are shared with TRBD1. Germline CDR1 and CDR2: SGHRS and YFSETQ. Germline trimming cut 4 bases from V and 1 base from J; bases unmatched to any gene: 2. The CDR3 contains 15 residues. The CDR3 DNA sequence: TGCGCCAGCAGCGAGGGACAGGGGTCCTACAATGAGCAGTTCTTC. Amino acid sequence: CASSEGQGSYNEQFF. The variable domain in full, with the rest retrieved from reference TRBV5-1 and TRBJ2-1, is KAGVTQTPRYLIKTRGQQVTLSCSPISGHRSVSWYQQTPGQGLQFLFEYFSETQRNKGNFPGRFSGRQFSNSRSEMNVSTLELGDSALYLCASSEGQGSYNEQFFGPGTRLTVL.

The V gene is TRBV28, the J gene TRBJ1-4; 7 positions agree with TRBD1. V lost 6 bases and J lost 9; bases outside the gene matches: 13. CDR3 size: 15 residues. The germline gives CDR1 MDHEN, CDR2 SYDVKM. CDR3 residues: CASRSPGTAKQKLFF. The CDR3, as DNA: TGTGCCAGCAGATCCCCCGGGACAGCGAAGCAAAAACTGTTTTTT.

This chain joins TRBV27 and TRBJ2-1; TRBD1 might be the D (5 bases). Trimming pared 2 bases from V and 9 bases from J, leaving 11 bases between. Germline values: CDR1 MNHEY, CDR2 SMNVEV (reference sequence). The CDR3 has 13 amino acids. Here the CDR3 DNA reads TGTGCCAGCAGTTTACATCTAGGGGCTGAGCAGTTCTTC. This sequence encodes CASSLHLGAEQFF.

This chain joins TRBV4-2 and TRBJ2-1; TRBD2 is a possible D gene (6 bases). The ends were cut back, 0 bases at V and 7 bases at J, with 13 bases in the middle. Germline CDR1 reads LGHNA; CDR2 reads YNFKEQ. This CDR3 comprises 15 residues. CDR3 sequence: CASSQEVIRGNEQFF. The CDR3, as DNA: TGTGCCAGCAGCCAAGAGGTGATCCGGGGGAATGAGCAGTTCTTC.

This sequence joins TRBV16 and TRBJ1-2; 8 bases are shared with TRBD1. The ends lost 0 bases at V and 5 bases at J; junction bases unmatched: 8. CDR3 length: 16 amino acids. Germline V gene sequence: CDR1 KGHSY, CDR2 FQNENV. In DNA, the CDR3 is TGTGCCAGCAGCCAATCGTCAGGGGGCATTGGATATGGCTACACCTTC. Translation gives CASSQSSGGIGYGYTF.

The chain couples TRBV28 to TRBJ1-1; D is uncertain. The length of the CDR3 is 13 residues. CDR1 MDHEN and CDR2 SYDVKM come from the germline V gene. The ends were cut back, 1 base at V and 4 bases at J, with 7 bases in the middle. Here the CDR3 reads CASSLSRATEAFF. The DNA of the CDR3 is TGTGCCAGCAGTTTATCGCGGGCCACTGAAGCTTTCTTT.

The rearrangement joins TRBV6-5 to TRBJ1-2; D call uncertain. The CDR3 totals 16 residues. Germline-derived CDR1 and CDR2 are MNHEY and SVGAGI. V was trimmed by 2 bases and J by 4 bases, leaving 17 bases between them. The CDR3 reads CASSYTPGRSSYGYTF. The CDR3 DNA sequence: TGTGCCAGCAGTTACACACCGGGGAGGTCTAGCTATGGCTACACCTTC.

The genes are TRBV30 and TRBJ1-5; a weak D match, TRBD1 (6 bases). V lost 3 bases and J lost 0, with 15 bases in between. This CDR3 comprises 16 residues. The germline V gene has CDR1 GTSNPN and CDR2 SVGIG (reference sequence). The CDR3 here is CAWRASGGASNQPQHF. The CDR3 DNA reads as TGTGCCTGGAGGGCTTCCGGGGGGGCTAGCAATCAGCCCCAGCATTTT.

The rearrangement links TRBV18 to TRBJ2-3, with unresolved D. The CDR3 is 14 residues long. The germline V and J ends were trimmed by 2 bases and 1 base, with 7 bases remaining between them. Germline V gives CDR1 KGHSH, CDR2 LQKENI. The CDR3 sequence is CASSPDTRTDTQYF. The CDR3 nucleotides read TGTGCCAGCTCACCAGACACACGCACAGATACGCAGTATTTT.

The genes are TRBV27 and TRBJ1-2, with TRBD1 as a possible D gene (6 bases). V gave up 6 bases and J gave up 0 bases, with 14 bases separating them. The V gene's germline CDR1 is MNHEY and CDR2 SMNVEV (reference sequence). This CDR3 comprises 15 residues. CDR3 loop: CASRDRTRPNYGYTF. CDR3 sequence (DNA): TGTGCCAGCAGGGACAGAACTCGTCCTAACTATGGCTACACCTTC.

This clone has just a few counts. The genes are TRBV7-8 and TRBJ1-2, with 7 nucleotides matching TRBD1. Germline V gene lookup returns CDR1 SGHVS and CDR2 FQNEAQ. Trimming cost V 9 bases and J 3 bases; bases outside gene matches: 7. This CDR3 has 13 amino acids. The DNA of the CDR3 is TGTGCCAGTCGGGACAGCCTTGACTATGGCTACACCTTC. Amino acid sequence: CASRDSLDYGYTF. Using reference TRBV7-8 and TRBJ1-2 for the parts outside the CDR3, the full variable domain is GAGVSQSPRYKVAKRGQDVALRCDPISGHVSLFWYQQALGQGPEFLTYFQNEAQLDKSGLPSDRFFAERPEGSVSTLKIQRTQQEDSAVYLCASRDSLDYGYTFGSGTRLTVV.

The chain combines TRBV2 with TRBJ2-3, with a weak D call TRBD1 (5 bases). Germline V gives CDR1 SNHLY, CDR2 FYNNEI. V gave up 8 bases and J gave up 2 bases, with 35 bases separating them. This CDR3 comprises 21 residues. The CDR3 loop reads CASEVSSGKGPDEAFTDTQYF. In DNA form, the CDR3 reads TGTGCCAGCGAGGTATCTTCAGGGAAAGGTCCGGACGAGGCGTTCACAGATACGCAGTATTTT.

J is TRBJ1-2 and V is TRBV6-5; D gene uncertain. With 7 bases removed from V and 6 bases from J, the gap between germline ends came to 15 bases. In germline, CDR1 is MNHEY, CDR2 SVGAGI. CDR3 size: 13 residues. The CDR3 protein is CASNPGGLHGYTF. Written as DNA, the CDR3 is TGTGCCAGCAACCCCGGCGGACTCCATGGCTACACCTTC.

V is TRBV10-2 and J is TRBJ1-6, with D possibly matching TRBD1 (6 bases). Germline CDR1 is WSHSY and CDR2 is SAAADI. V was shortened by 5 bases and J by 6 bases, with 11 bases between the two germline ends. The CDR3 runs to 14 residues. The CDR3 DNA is TGCGCCAGCAGTCCTGACAGGACTAATTCACCCCTCCACTTT. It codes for CASSPDRTNSPLHF.

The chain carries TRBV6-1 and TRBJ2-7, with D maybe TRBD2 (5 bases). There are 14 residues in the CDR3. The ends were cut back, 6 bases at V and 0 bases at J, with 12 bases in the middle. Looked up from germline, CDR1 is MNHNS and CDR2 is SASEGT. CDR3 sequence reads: CASRQADLSYEQYF. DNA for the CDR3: TGTGCCAGCAGGCAAGCGGATCTCTCCTACGAGCAGTACTTC.

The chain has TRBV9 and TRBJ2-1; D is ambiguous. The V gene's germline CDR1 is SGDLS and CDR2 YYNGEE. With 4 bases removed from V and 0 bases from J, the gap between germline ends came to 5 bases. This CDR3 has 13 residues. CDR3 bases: TGTGCCAGCAGCCTCGGCTCCTACAATGAGCAGTTCTTC. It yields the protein CASSLGSYNEQFF.

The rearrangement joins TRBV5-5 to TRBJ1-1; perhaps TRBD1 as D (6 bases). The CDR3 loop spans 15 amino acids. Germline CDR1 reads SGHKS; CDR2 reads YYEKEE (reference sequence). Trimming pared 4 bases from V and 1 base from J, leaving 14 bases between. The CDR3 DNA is TGTGCCAGCAGCCCCGACGGACAGCCGAACACTGAAGCTTTCTTT. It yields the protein CASSPDGQPNTEAFF. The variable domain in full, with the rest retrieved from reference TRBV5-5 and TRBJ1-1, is DAGVTQSPTHLIKTRGQQVTLRCSPISGHKSVSWYQQVLGQGPQFIFQYYEKEERGRGNFPDRFSARQFPNYSSELNVNALLLGDSALYLCASSPDGQPNTEAFFGQGTRLTVV.

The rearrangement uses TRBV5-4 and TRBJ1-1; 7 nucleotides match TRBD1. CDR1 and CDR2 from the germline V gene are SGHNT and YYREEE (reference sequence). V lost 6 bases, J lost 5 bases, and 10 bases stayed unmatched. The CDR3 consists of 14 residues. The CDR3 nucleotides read TGTGCCAGCACCGAGGTGTCAGGGGGGACTGAAGCTTTCTTT. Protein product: CASTEVSGGTEAFF.

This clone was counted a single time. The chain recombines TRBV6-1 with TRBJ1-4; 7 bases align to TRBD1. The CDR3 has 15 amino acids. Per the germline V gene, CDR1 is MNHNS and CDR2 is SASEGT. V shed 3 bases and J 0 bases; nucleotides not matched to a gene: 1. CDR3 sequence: CASSDGTATNEKLFF. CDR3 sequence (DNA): TGTGCCAGCAGTGACGGGACAGCAACTAATGAAAAACTGTTTTTT.

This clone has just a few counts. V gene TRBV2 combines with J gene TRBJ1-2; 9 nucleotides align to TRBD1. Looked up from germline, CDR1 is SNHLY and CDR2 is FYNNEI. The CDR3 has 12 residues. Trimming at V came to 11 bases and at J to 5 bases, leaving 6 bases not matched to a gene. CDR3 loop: CAGGQGDYGYTF. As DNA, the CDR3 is TGTGCCGGGGGACAGGGTGATTATGGCTACACCTTC. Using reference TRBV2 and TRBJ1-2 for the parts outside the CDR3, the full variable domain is EPEVTQTPSHQVTQMGQEVILRCVPISNHLYFYWYRQILGQKVEFLVSFYNNEISEKSEIFDDQFSVERPDGSNFTLKIRSTKLEDSAMYFCAGGQGDYGYTFGSGTRLTVV.